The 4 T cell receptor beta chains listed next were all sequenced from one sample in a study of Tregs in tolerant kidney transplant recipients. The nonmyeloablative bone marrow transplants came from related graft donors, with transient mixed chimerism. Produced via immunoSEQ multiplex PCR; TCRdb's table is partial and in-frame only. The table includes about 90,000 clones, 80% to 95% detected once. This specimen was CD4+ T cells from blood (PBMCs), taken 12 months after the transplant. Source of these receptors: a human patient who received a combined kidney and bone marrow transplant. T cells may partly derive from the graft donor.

The CDR3 DNA follows: TGTGCCAGCAGCTTACATGTCGGACTAGCTCCCAGTGGGACCTACGAGCAGTACTTC. Translating gives CASSLHVGLAPSGTYEQYF. This chain uses TRBV7-2 with TRBJ2-7; 8 positions agree with TRBD2. The trim removed 2 bases at V and 2 bases at J, leaving 17 bases unmatched. CDR1 and CDR2 (germline): SGHTA, FQGNSA. The CDR3 contains 19 residues.

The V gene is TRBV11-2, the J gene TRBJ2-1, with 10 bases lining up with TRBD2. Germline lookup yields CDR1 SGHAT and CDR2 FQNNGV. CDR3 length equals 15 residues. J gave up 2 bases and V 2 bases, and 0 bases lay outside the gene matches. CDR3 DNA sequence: TGTGCCAGCAGCTTACTAGCGGGGGCCTACAATGAGCAGTTCTTC. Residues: CASSLLAGAYNEQFF.

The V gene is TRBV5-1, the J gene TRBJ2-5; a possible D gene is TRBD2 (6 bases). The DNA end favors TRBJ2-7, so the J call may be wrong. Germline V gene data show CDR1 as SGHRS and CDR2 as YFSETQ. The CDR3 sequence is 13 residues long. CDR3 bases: TGCGCCAGCAGCCCCCGGGACTTCATCGAGCAGTACTTC. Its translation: CASSPRDFIEQYF.

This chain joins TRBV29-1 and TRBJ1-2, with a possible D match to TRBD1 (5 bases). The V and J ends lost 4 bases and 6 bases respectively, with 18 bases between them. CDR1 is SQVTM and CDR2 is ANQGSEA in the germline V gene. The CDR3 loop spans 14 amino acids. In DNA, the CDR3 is TGCAGCGTTGCCTACAGGTTTCAATGGGATGGCTACACCTTC. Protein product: CSVAYRFQWDGYTF.